This T cell receptor (beta chain) was retrieved from a study of vaccination and CD4 T cells after COVID-19. As for the study in general: Post-vaccine sample collection happened at a median of around 65 days after dose two, ranging 14 to 241.

The Oncomine TCR Beta short-read assay sequenced DNA from cultured CD4+ T cells. TCRdb fed the PCR reads into MiXCR, producing one record per CDR3 protein. Of over 8,500 distinct CDR3 sequences in the sample, around 20% were seen once. V lost 6 bases, J lost 6 bases, and 5 bases stayed unmatched. This CDR3 has 15 residues. Germline V gene sequence: CDR1 ENHRY, CDR2 SYGVKD. Remarks on this clonotype: Its antigen is not identified.

Treatment defined: roughly 11-day PBMC culture with coronavirus spike peptide pools or control peptides (ViraFEST assay). V gene TRBV10-3 combines with J gene TRBJ2-3, with 14 nucleotides matching TRBD2. This receptor was taken from a human donor who had recovered from COVID-19. Sequencing used CD4+ T cells from blood, cultured in vitro, obtained after SARS-CoV-2 vaccination. CDR3 DNA: TGTGCCATCAGCCGACTAGCGGGAGGGGAGGATACGCAGTATTTT. Translation: CAISRLAGGEDTQYF.